A selection of T cell receptor beta chains follows, all from one sample in a study of blood T cell repertoires in COVID-19. Assay used: immunoSEQ multiplex PCR; TCRdb lists only in-frame clones, some missing. Of about 330,000 clones listed, 88% were seen once; the top ten hold over 4.5%. The sequenced sample consisted of PBMCs or T cells enriched from blood (not recorded which). These receptors came from a man between 25 and 39 years old who had recovered from COVID-19. Both conserved end residues are part of each CDR3. A D gene is named only where the DNA matches it firmly. The listing skips clone size in some rows; elsewhere it reads once, few, many or a size class.

j_gene | v_gene | abundance | d_gene | CDR3aa | CDR3nt
TRBJ1-6 | TRBV9 | . | . | CASSAGSSYNSPLHF | TGTGCCAGCAGCGCGGGGAGCTCCTATAATTCACCCCTCCACTTT
TRBJ2-2 | TRBV13 | . | . | CASRLDSVSGVIGELFF | TGTGCCAGCAGATTGGACTCCGTCTCGGGGGTTATCGGGGAGCTGTTTTTT
TRBJ2-3 | TRBV5-1 | . | TRBD1 | CASSPQGGTDTQYF | TGCGCCAGCAGCCCCCAGGGGGGCACAGATACGCAGTATTTT
TRBJ1-1 | TRBV19 | once | . | CASSFYSGTEAFF | TGTGCCAGTAGTTTCTACAGCGGGACTGAAGCTTTCTTT
TRBJ2-6 | TRBV14 | . | TRBD1 | CASSPQEGQELGSGANVLTF | TGTGCCAGCAGTCCACAAGAGGGACAGGAGCTTGGGTCTGGGGCCAACGTCCTGACTTTC
TRBJ1-4 | TRBV7-9 | . | . | CASSPPFRWGDEKLFF | TGTGCCAGCAGCCCGCCGTTTAGGTGGGGCGATGAAAAACTGTTTTTT
TRBJ2-1 | TRBV29-1 | . | TRBD2 | CSAGAGATSYNEQFF | TGCAGCGCCGGAGCGGGGGCGACCTCCTACAATGAGCAGTTCTTC
TRBJ1-2 | TRBV9 | . | . | CASSVVPREYYGYTF | TGTGCCAGCAGCGTAGTCCCCCGCGAATACTATGGCTACACCTTC
TRBJ2-1 | TRBV18 | once | . | CASSLRQAENEQFF | TGTGCCAGCTCACTAAGGCAGGCCGAGAATGAGCAGTTCTTC
TRBJ2-7 | TRBV2 | . | . | CASRPGHSYEQYF | TGTGCCAGCAGGCCGGGACATTCCTACGAGCAGTACTTC
TRBJ2-5 | TRBV19 | once | TRBD2 | CASTPGLAIQETQYF | TGTGCCAGTACCCCGGGACTAGCTATCCAAGAGACCCAGTACTTC
TRBJ1-6 | TRBV28 | . | TRBD1 | CASSLGQGRPLHF | TGTGCCAGCAGCCTAGGACAGGGCAGACCCCTCCACTTT
TRBJ2-7 | TRBV7-6 | . | TRBD2 | CASSLPSGGSDEQYF | TGTGCCAGCAGCTTACCTAGCGGGGGATCTGACGAGCAGTACTTC
TRBJ2-5 | TRBV7-8 | once | TRBD2 | CASSLVGRVGSETQYF | TGTGCCAGCAGCTTAGTGGGGAGGGTTGGGTCAGAGACCCAGTACTTC
TRBJ2-5 | TRBV9 | . | TRBD2 | CASSVGSGGETQYF | TGTGCCAGCAGCGTAGGTAGCGGGGGTGAGACCCAGTACTTC
TRBJ1-6 | TRBV24-1 | . | . | CATSSSYNSPLHF | TGTGCCACCAGCAGCTCCTATAATTCACCCCTCCACTTT
TRBJ2-5 | TRBV18 | . | . | CASSPLQETQYF | TGTGCCAGCTCACCACTACAAGAGACCCAGTACTTC
TRBJ2-3 | TRBV6-4 | few | TRBD2 | CASSDSASGGGSDTQYF | TGTGCCAGCAGTGACTCGGCTAGCGGGGGAGGGTCAGATACGCAGTATTTT
TRBJ1-1 | TRBV24-1 | . | . | CATSAGGSEAFF | TGTGCCACCAGTGCGGGGGGCAGTGAAGCTTTCTTT
TRBJ2-7 | TRBV5-6 | . | . | CASSLRIQSSYEQYF | TGTGCCAGCAGCTTGAGGATACAGAGCTCCTACGAGCAGTACTTC
TRBJ2-7 | TRBV18 | . | TRBD2 | CASSPPSGGNSYEQYF | TGTGCCAGCTCACCGCCGAGCGGGGGGAACTCCTACGAGCAGTACTTC
TRBJ2-3 | TRBV5-4 | . | TRBD1 | CASSWGQGSDTQYF | TGTGCCAGCAGCTGGGGACAGGGCTCAGATACGCAGTATTTT
TRBJ2-1 | TRBV5-1 | . | TRBD2 | CASSGTGTSVRDEQFF | TGCGCCAGCAGCGGAACCGGGACTAGCGTTCGTGATGAGCAGTTCTTC
TRBJ2-1 | TRBV18 | . | . | CASSPPAGYTYNEQFF | TGTGCCAGCTCACCACCGGCAGGGTATACCTACAATGAGCAGTTCTTC
TRBJ2-5 | TRBV15 | . | TRBD2 | CATSSRLAVSQETQYF | TGTGCCACCAGCAGCCGACTAGCGGTATCACAAGAGACCCAGTACTTC